Presented here are 6 T cell receptor beta chains from one specimen sequenced in a study of cytomegalovirus exposure and HLA in healthy donors. PCR used 60 Vbeta primers and 13 Jbeta primers. Some clones are missing from TCRdb's copy, which holds only in-frame ones; the method was immunoSEQ multiplex PCR. The data contain around 130,000 clones, roughly 80% of them singletons. Sequencing input: PBMCs. Source of these receptors: a woman aged 60-70 years in good health and CMV-seronegative.

In its sample, this clone was seen a few times. This chain uses TRBV2 with TRBJ1-1, with D possibly being TRBD1 (5 bases). The germline gives CDR1 SNHLY, CDR2 FYNNEI. V shed 6 bases and J shed 8 bases, with 10 bases lying between them. The CDR3 consists of 11 residues. The CDR3 nucleotides are TGTGCCAGCAGATTACGACAGGAAGCTTTCTTT. The encoded protein is CASRLRQEAFF.

This chain links TRBV5-1 with TRBJ2-7; 8 bases are shared with TRBD1. The germline V gene encodes CDR1 SGHRS and CDR2 YFSETQ. The CDR3 is 14 amino acids. The V and J ends lost 4 bases and 3 bases, in that order; junction bases with no gene match: 6. The CDR3 loop is CASSQRTGNYEQYF. CDR3 sequence (DNA): TGCGCCAGCAGCCAACGGACAGGGAACTACGAGCAGTACTTC.

This chain uses TRBV5-6 with TRBJ2-2; 11 nucleotides agree with TRBD1. V shed 6 bases and J 7 bases; nucleotides not matched to a gene: 8. CDR1 and CDR2 (germline): SGHDT, YYEEEE. The CDR3 length is 15 residues. The CDR3 nucleotides read TGTGCCAGCACCCCCCGGACAGGGGGCAGCGGGGAGCTGTTTTTT. It yields the protein CASTPRTGGSGELFF.

This clone was detected only a few times. V and J are TRBV19 and TRBJ2-7; a weak D match, TRBD2 (5 bases). V was pared by 5 bases and J by 8 bases, with 13 bases between. The V gene's germline CDR1 is LNHDA and CDR2 SQIVND (reference sequence). The CDR3 is 12 residues long. CDR3 DNA sequence: TGTGCCAGTAGTCCCCTTTCCGGGAAGCAGTACTTC. Protein sequence: CASSPLSGKQYF.

J is TRBJ2-7 and V is TRBV25-1, with D hard to call. Germline loops: CDR1 MGHDK, CDR2 SYGVNS. The length of the CDR3 is 15 residues. V lost 5 bases and J lost 2, with 16 bases in between. The CDR3 here is CASSPPLSATYEQYF. In DNA, the CDR3 is TGTGCCAGCAGTCCCCCTTTGTCTGCGACCTACGAGCAGTACTTC.

CDR3 residues: CASTQDRGGNTEAFF. The CDR3 DNA follows: TGTGCCAGCACCCAGGACAGGGGTGGGAACACTGAAGCTTTCTTT. The V gene is TRBV2, the J gene TRBJ1-1; 9 bases match TRBD1. Germline CDR1 SNHLY, CDR2 FYNNEI. This CDR3 has 15 residues. V shed 7 bases and J 1 base; nucleotides not matched to a gene: 7.